This TCR beta chain was identified during a study of T cells after yellow fever vaccination. Study observations and caveats: A small share of clonotypes appeared in both CD4 and CD8 compartments. In post-booster samples, most primary-vaccination clones reappeared (approximately 95% CD4, approximately 91% CD8). Contaminants from the bulk population, in the form of abundant clonotypes, could be found in FACS-sorted repertoires.

Germline V gene lookup returns CDR1 SGHNT and CDR2 YYREEE (reference sequence). V was pared by 4 bases and J by 6 bases, with 14 bases between. The CDR3 spans 14 residues. A few counts support this clonotype. The antigen remains undetermined. 5'RACE template switching produced TCR cDNA carrying a universal primer site and UMIs. Each CDR3 protein is one row after TCRdb ran MiXCR on the 5' RACE reads. The sample shows 320,000 or so distinct CDR3 sequences, roughly 8.6% of them seen only once. The source material was PBMCs, sampled roughly 45 days after the first yellow fever vaccination. This sequence was found in a man younger than 35 who received the YFV17D yellow fever vaccine. The rearrangement links TRBV5-4 to TRBJ2-1; D may correspond to TRBD1 or TRBD2 (5 bases each). CDR3 residues: CASSAPGTVNEQFF. CDR3 DNA sequence: TGTGCCAGCAGCGCACCCGGGACCGTCAATGAGCAGTTCTTC.